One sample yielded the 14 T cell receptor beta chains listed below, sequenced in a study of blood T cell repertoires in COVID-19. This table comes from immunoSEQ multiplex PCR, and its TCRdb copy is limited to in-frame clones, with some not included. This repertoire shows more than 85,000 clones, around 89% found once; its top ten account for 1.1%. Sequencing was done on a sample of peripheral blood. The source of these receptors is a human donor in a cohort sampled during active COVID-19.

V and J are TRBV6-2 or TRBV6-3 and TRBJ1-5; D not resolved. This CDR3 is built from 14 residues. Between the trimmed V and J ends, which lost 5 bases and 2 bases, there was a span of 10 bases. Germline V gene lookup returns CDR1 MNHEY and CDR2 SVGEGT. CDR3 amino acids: CASSRDGRNQPQHF. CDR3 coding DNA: TGTGCCAGCAGTCGAGATGGGCGCAATCAGCCCCAGCATTTT.

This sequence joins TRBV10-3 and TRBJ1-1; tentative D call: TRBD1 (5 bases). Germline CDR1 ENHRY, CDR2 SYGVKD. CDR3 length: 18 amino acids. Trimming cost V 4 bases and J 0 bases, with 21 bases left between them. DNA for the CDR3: TGTGCCATCAGTGGCAACCCTCGGGGGGATACCATGAACACTGAAGCTTTCTTT. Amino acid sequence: CAISGNPRGDTMNTEAFF.

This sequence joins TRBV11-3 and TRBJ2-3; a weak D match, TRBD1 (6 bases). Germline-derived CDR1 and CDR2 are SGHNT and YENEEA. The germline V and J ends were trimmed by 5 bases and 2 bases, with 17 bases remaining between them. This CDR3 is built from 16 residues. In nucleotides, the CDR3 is TGTGCCAGCAGCCAGAGACAGGCCAAAATCACAGATACGCAGTATTTT. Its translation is CASSQRQAKITDTQYF.

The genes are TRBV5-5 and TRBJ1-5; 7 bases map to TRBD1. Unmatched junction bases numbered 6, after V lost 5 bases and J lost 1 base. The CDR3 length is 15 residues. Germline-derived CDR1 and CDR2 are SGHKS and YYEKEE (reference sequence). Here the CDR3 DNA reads TGTGCCAGCAGTTCAGCAGGGGGAAGCAATCAGCCCCAGCATTTT. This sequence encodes CASSSAGGSNQPQHF.

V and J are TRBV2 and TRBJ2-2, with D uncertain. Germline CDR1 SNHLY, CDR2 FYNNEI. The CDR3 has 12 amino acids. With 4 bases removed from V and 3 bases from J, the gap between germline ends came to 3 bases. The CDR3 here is CASSVDTGELFF. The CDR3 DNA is TGTGCCAGCAGTGTAGACACCGGGGAGCTGTTTTTT.

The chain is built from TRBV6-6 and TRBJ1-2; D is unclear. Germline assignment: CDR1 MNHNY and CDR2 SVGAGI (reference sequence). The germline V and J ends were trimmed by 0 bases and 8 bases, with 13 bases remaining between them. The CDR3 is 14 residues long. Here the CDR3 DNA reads TGTGCCAGCAGTTACTCGGTGTGGCGGAAGGGCTACACCTTC. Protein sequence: CASSYSVWRKGYTF.

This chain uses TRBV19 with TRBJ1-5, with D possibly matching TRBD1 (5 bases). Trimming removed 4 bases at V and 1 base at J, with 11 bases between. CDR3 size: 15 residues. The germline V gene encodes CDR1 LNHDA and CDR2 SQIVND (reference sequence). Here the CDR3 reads CASSTGKGSNQPQHF. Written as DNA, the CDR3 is TGTGCCAGTAGTACTGGAAAGGGGAGCAATCAGCCCCAGCATTTT.

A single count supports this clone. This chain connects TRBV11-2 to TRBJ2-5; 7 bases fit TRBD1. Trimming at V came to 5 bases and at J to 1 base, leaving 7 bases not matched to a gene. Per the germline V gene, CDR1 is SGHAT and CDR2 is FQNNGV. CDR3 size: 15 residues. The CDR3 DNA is TGTGCCAGCAGCGCAGGGGGACAGAGCCAAGAGACCCAGTACTTC. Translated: CASSAGGQSQETQYF.

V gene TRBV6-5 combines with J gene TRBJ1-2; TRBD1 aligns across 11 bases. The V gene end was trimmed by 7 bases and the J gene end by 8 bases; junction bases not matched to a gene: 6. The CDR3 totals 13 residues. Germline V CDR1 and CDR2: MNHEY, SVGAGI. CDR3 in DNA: TGTGCCAGCATTGGACAGGGGGCTGGAGGCTACACCTTC. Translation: CASIGQGAGGYTF.

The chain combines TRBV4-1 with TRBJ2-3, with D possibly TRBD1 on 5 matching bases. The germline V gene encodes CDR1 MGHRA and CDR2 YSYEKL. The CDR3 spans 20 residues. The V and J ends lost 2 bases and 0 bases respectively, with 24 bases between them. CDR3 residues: CASSQTDFRVSVTSTDTQYF. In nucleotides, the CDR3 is TGCGCCAGCAGCCAAACTGATTTCAGGGTCTCCGTAACTAGCACAGATACGCAGTATTTT.

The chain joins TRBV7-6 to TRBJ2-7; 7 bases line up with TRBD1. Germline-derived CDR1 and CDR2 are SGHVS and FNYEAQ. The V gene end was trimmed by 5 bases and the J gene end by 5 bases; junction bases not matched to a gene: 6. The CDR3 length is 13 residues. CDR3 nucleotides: TGTGCCAGCAGCCGACAGGGTATAGACGAGCAGTACTTC. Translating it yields CASSRQGIDEQYF.

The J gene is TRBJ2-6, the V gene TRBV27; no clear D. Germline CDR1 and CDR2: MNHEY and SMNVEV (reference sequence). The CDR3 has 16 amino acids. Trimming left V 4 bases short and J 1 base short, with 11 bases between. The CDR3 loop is CASSSPALSGANVLTF. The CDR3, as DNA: TGTGCCAGCAGTTCCCCCGCCCTATCTGGGGCCAACGTCCTGACTTTC.

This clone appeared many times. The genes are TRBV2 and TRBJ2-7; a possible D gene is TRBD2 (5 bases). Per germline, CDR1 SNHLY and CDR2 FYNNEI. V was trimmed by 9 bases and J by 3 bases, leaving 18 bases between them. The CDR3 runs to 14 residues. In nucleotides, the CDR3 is TGTGCCAGTACTACCGGAGGCCACTTCTACGAGCAGTACTTC. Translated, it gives CASTTGGHFYEQYF.

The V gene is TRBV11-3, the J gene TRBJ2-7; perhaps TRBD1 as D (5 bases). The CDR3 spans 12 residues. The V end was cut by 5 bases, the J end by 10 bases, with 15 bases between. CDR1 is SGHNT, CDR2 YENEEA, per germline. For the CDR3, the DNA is TGTGCCAGCAGCCTCGAATCAGGGTATCAGTACTTC. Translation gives CASSLESGYQYF.